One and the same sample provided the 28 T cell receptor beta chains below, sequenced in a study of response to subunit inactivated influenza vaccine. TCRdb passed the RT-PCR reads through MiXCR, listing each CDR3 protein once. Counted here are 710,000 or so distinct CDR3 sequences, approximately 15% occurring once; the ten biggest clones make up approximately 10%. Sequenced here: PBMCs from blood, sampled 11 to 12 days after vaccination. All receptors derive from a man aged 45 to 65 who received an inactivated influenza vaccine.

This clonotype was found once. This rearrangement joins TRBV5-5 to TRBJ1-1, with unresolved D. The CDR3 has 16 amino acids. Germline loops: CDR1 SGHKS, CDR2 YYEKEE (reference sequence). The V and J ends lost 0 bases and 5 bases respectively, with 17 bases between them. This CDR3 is CASSLAWRLSRTEAFF. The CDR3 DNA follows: TGTGCCAGCAGCTTGGCCTGGCGATTATCGAGGACTGAAGCTTTCTTT.

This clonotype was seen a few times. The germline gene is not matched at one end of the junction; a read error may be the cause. The CDR3 nucleotides read TGTGCTAGCAGCTTAGAGCGGGGGGGCCCCTACAATGAGCAGTTCTTC. It translates to CASSLERGGPYNEQFF. The rearrangement uses TRBV7-7 and TRBJ2-1; 10 bases agree with TRBD2. This CDR3 comprises 16 residues. CDR1 and CDR2 (germline): SSHAT, FNYEAQ (reference sequence).

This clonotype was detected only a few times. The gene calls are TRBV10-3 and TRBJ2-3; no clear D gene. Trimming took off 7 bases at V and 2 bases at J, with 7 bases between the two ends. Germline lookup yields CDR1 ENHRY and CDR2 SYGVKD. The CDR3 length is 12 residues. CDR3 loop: CAIKSPTDTQYF. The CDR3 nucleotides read TGTGCCATCAAAAGCCCCACAGATACGCAGTATTTT.

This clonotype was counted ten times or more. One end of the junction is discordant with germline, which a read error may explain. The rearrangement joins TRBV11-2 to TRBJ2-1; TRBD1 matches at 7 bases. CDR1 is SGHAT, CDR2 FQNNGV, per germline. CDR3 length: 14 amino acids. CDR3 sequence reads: CASSRERLGTVTLF. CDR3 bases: TGTGCCAGCAGCCGCGAACGACTGGGGACAGTTACGCTCTTC.

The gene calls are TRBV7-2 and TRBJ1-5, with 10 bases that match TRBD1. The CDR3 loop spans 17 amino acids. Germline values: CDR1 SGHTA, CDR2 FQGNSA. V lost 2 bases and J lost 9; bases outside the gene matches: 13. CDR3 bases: TGTGCCAGCAGCTTAAAGGGACAGGGGATTAATCAAGGGCCCCAGCATTTT. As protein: CASSLKGQGINQGPQHF.

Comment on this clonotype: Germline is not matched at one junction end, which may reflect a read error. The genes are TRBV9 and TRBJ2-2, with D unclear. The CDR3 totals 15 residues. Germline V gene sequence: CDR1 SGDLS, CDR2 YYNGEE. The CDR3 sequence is CASSVTTANTRELFF. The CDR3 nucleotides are TGTGCCAGCAGCGTAACCACAGCGAACACCCGGGAGCTGTTTTTT.

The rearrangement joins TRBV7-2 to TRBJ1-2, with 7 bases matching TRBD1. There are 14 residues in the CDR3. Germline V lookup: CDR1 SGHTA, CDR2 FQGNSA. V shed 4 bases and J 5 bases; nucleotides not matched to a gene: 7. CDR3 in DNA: TGTGCCAGCAGCTCTTCAGGGGGACAGTATGGCTACACCTTC. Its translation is CASSSSGGQYGYTF. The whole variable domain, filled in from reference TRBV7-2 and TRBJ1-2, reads GAGVSQSPSNKVTEKGKDVELRCDPISGHTALYWYRQSLGQGLEFLIYFQGNSAPDKSGLPSDRFSAERTGGSVSTLTIQRTQQEDSAVYLCASSSSGGQYGYTFGSGTRLTVV.

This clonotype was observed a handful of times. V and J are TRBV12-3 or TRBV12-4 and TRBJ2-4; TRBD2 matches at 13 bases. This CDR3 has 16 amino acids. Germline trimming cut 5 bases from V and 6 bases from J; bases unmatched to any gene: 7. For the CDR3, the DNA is TGTGCCAGCAGTCACGGGACTAGCGGGATCCTAAACATTCAGTACTTC. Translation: CASSHGTSGILNIQYF.

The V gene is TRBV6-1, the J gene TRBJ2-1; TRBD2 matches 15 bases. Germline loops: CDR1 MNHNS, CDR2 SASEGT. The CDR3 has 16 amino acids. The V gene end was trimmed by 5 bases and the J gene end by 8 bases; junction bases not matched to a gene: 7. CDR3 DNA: TGTGCCAGCAGTAAGGGACTAGCGGGAGGTACTGATGAGCAGTTCTTC. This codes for CASSKGLAGGTDEQFF.

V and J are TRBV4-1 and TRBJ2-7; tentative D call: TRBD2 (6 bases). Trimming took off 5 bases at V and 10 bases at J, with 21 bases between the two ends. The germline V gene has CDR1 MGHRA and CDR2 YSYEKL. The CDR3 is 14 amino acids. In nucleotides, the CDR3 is TGCGCCAGCAGCGTAGGAGGTCGGGAGTCGTTTCAGTACTTC. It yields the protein CASSVGGRESFQYF.

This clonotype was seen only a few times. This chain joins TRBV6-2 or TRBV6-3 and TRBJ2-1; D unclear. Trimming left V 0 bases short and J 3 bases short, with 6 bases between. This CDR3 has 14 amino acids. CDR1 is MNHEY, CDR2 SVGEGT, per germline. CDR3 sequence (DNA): TGTGCCAGCAGTTACTCGGTCCTCTACAATGAGCAGTTCTTC. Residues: CASSYSVLYNEQFF.

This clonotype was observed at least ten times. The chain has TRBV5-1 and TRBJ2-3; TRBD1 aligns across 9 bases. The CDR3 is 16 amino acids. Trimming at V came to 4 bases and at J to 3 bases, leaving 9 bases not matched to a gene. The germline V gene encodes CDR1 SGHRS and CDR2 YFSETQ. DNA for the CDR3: TGCGCCAGCAGCACCGGGACAGGGCACCCTACAGATACGCAGTATTTT. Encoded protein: CASSTGTGHPTDTQYF.

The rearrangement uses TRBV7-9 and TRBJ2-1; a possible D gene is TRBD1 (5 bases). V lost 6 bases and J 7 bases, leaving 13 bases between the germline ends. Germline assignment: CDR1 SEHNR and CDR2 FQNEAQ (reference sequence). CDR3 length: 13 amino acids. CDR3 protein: CASRSQGFNEQFF. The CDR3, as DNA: TGTGCCAGCAGGTCGCAGGGTTTTAATGAGCAGTTCTTC.

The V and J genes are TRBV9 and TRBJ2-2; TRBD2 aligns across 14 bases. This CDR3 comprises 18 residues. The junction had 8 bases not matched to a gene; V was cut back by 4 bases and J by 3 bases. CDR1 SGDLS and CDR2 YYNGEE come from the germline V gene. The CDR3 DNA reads TGTGCCAGCAGCCCCGCGGGACTAGCGGGAGTAGACACCGGGGAGCTGTTTTTT. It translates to CASSPAGLAGVDTGELFF.

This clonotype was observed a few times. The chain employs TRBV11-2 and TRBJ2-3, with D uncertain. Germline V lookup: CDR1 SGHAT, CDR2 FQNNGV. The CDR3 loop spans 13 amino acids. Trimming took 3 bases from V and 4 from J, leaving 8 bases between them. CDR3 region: CASSFIVADTQYF. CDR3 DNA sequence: TGTGCCAGCAGCTTCATTGTGGCAGATACGCAGTATTTT.

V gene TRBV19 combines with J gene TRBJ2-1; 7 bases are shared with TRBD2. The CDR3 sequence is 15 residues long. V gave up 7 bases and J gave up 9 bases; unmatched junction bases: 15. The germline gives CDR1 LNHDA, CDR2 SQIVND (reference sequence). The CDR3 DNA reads TGTGCCAGTAAAGGCCTAGCGGTTTCTAGTGGTGAGCAGTTCTTC. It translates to CASKGLAVSSGEQFF.

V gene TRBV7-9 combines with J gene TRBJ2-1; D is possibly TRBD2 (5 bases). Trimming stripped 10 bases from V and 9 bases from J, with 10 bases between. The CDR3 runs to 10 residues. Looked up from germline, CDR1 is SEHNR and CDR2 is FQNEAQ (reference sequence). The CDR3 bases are TGTGCCACCCCAAGCGGTGAGCAGTTCTTC. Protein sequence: CATPSGEQFF.

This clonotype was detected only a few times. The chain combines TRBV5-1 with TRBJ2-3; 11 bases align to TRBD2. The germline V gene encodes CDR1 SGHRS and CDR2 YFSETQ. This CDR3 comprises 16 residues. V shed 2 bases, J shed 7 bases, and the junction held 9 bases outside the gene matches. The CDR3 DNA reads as TGCGCCAGCAGCTTTGTTAGCGGGGGGGCCGTGAATACGCAGTATTTT. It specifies CASSFVSGGAVNTQYF.

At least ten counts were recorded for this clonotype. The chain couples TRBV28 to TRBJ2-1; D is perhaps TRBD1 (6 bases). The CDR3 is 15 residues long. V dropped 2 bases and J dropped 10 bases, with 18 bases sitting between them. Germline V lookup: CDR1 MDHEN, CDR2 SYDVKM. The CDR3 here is CASSLSLTGFREQFF. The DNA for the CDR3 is TGTGCCAGCAGTTTAAGTCTCACAGGGTTTCGCGAGCAGTTCTTC.

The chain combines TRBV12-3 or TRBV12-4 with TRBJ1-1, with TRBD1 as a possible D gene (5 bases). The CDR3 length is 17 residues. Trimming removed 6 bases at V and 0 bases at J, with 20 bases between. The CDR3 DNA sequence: TGTGCCAGCAGGGGTTGGGGCAGAGTTTTTCTGAACACTGAAGCTTTCTTT. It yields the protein CASRGWGRVFLNTEAFF.

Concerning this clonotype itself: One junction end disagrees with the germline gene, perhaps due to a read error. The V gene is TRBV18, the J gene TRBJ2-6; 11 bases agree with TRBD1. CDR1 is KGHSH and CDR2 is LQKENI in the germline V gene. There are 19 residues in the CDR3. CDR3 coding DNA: TGTGCCAGCTCACCGGGGACAGGGGGTCGCGGCTCTGGGGCCAACGTCCCGACTTTC. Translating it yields CASSPGTGGRGSGANVPTF.

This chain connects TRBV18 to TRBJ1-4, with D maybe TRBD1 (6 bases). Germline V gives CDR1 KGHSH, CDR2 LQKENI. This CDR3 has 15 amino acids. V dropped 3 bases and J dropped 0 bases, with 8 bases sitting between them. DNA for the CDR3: TGTGCCAGCTCACCCGGGACAACAACTAATGAAAAACTGTTTTTT. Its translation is CASSPGTTTNEKLFF.

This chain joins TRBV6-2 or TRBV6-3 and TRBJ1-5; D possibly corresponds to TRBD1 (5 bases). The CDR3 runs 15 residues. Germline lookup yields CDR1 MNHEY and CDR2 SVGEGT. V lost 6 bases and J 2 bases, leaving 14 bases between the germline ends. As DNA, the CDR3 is TGTGCCAGCAGCCCCACCGGGACCGGCAATCAGCCCCAGCATTTT. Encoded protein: CASSPTGTGNQPQHF.

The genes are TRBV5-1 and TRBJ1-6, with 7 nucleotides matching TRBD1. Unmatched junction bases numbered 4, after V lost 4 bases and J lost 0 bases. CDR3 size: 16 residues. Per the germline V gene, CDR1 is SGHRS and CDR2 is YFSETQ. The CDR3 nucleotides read TGCGCCAGCAGCCCGGGACAGAGCTCCTATAATTCACCCCTCCACTTT. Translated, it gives CASSPGQSSYNSPLHF.

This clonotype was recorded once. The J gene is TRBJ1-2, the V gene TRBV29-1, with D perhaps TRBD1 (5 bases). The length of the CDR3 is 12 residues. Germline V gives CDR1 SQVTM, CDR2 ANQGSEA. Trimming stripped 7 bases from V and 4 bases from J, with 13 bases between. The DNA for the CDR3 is TGCAGCGCCCAGGACACCGGCTATGGCTACACCTTC. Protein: CSAQDTGYGYTF.

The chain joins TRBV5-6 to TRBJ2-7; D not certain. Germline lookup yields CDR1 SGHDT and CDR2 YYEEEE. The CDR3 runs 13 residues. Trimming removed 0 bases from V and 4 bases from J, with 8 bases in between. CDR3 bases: TGTGCCAGCAGCTTGGACAGCGCTTACGAGCAGTACTTC. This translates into CASSLDSAYEQYF.

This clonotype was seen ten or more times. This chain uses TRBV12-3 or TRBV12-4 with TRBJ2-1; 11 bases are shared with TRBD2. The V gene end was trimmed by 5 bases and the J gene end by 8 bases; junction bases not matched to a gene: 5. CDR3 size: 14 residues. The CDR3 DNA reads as TGTGCCAGCAGTCCTAGCGGGAGGCTATATGAGCAGTTCTTC. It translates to CASSPSGRLYEQFF.

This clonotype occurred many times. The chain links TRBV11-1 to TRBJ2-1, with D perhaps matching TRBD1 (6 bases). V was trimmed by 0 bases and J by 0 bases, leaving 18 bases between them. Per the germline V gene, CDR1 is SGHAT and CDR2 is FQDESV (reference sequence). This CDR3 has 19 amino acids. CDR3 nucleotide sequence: TGTGCCAGCAGCTTAGCCAGGGGTCGGAGCCGCTACTCCTACAATGAGCAGTTCTTC. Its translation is CASSLARGRSRYSYNEQFF. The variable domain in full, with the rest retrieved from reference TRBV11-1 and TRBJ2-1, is EAEVAQSPRYKITEKSQAVAFWCDPISGHATLYWYRQILGQGPELLVQFQDESVVDDSQLPKDRFSAERLKGVDSTLKIQPAELGDSAMYLCASSLARGRSRYSYNEQFFGPGTRLTVL.